Shown below are 9 T cell receptor beta chains from a single sample sequenced in a study of CD8+ T cells in alopecia areata listed by TCRdb under 2018. The meaning of the sample's time point label: around 4 weeks on oral tofacitinib. Reading the label with the study, this specimen's treatment or condition is: oral pan-JAK inhibitor, 5-10 mg twice daily. Libraries were prepared through the immunoSEQ multiplex PCR assay. RNA was extracted from all samples and reverse transcribed into cDNA, which served as template for TCR sequencing. Entries here come from immuneACCESS through TCRdb and include only in-frame sequences with V and J called. Some clones fail to appear in such tables; in the studies checked, an unresolved V gene covers under half of the shortfall, and the cause of the remainder is unknown. Within this sample are roughly 98,000 clones, with around 55% of them counted one time only. The top ten clonotypes cover 15% to 18% of the sample.

Sequencing used CD8+ T cells sorted from blood, obtained at week 4, from a patient treated with tofacitinib. The receptors originated from a human donor with alopecia areata.

This rearrangement joins TRBV27 to TRBJ1-2; possibly TRBD1 for D (5 bases). V gave up 3 bases and J gave up 0 bases, with 14 bases separating them. From germline, CDR1 is MNHEY and CDR2 SMNVEV (reference sequence). The CDR3 contains 16 residues. In nucleotides, the CDR3 is TGTGCCAGCAGTTTTCTCGGGGCGGGACCTAACTATGGCTACACCTTC. Translating it yields CASSFLGAGPNYGYTF.

This clone was observed once. The J gene is TRBJ2-6, the V gene TRBV5-6; D not resolved. Between the trimmed V and J ends, which lost 1 base and 4 bases, there was a span of 9 bases. CDR1 and CDR2 from the germline V gene are SGHDT and YYEEEE. The CDR3 is made up of 15 amino acids. In DNA form, the CDR3 reads TGTGCCAGCAGCTTGACCCCAGCAGGGGCCAACGTCCTGACTTTC. Protein product: CASSLTPAGANVLTF.

In this sample, this clone turned up a few times. This chain joins TRBV15 and TRBJ2-5, with TRBD2 as a possible D gene (7 bases). Trimming shortened V by 1 base and J by 4 bases, and 10 bases separated the two germline ends. This CDR3 has 14 amino acids. Germline V gives CDR1 LNHNV, CDR2 YYDKDF (reference sequence). The CDR3 loop reads CATSRAGGPETQYF. CDR3 DNA: TGTGCCACCAGCAGAGCGGGGGGCCCAGAGACCCAGTACTTC.

The rearrangement links TRBV7-9 to TRBJ2-1; the match to TRBD1 covers 11 bases. V shed 5 bases and J 9 bases; nucleotides not matched to a gene: 12. From germline, CDR1 is SEHNR and CDR2 FQNEAQ (reference sequence). The CDR3 contains 16 residues. The CDR3 DNA reads TGTGCCAGCAGCCCCGCCCCGGGACAGGGGGTTATTGAGCAGTTCTTC. Amino acid sequence: CASSPAPGQGVIEQFF.

The DNA for the CDR3 is TGTGCCAGCACTAGCCTGGGGGACGGAACTAATGAAAAACTGTTTTTT. Protein sequence: CASTSLGDGTNEKLFF. The chain couples TRBV27 to TRBJ1-4; D is possibly TRBD1 (5 bases). CDR1 and CDR2 (germline): MNHEY, SMNVEV (reference sequence). The CDR3 extends over 16 amino acids. Trimming shortened V by 7 bases and J by 1 base, and 16 bases separated the two germline ends.

This chain connects TRBV4-3 to TRBJ1-5; tentative D call: TRBD1 (5 bases). Germline CDR1 and CDR2: LGHNA and YSLEER. With 0 bases removed from V and 1 base from J, the gap between germline ends came to 7 bases. This CDR3 has 15 residues. The CDR3 bases are TGCGCCAGCAGCCAAGACAGGGCCAGCAATCAGCCCCAGCATTTT. Translating it yields CASSQDRASNQPQHF.

The chain carries TRBV29-1 and TRBJ2-2; D might be TRBD1 or TRBD2, each matching 5 bases. The germline V and J ends were trimmed by 3 bases and 7 bases, with 21 bases remaining between them. CDR1 is SQVTM, CDR2 ANQGSEA, per germline. The CDR3 loop spans 16 amino acids. The CDR3 spells CSVEVGTDLWGGELFF. The CDR3 DNA follows: TGCAGCGTTGAGGTCGGGACGGACCTCTGGGGCGGGGAGCTGTTTTTT.

V gene TRBV4-3 combines with J gene TRBJ2-5, with 8 bases that match TRBD2. The CDR3 spans 15 residues. The germline CDR1 and CDR2 sequences are LGHNA and YSLEER. V shed 1 base, J shed 5 bases, and the junction held 6 bases outside the gene matches. CDR3 residues: CASSQARGGHETQYF. The CDR3 DNA sequence: TGCGCCAGCAGCCAAGCCCGGGGGGGCCACGAGACCCAGTACTTC.

The CDR3 sequence: CASTTTGGSLSYEQYF. In DNA, the CDR3 is TGTGCCAGCACCACGACAGGGGGGTCATTGTCCTACGAGCAGTACTTC. The V call is TRBV27, the J call TRBJ2-7; the match to TRBD1 covers 9 bases. The CDR3 has 16 amino acids. Germline trimming cut 7 bases from V and 1 base from J; bases unmatched to any gene: 11. Germline CDR1 and CDR2: MNHEY and SMNVEV (reference sequence).